A single sample gave rise to the 28 T cell receptor beta chains below, sequenced in a study of CD8 T cells in Susac syndrome. RNA was extracted with the RNeasy kit, and a quantity of 0.5 to 1 ug was reverse transcribed using random hexamers. TCRdb redid the calling of the immunoSEQ multiplex PCR reads with MiXCR, one entry per CDR3 protein. The table lists 180,000 or so distinct CDR3 sequences, about 95% of them singletons. The specimen was CD4+ T cells from PBMCs. Receptors originate from a human donor in good health.

The genes are TRBV12-3 or TRBV12-4 and TRBJ1-1, with D unresolved. V was clipped by 7 bases and J by 3 bases, with 15 bases between them. The CDR3 extends over 14 amino acids. The DNA of the CDR3 is TGTGCCAGCACTACGCCTTACTGGGACACTGAAGCTTTCTTT. Protein product: CASTTPYWDTEAFF.

The gene calls are TRBV10-3 and TRBJ2-7; 12 bases fit TRBD1. CDR1 is ENHRY and CDR2 is SYGVKD in the germline V gene. This CDR3 spans 16 amino acids. After removal of 0 bases from V and 4 bases from J, the junction contained 4 bases not matched to a gene. The CDR3 is CAISESRDRGQYEQYF. The DNA of the CDR3 is TGTGCCATCAGTGAGTCCCGGGACAGGGGGCAGTACGAGCAGTACTTC.

This clonotype was seen a single time. The V gene is TRBV15, the J gene TRBJ2-6; D might be TRBD2 (5 bases). This CDR3 is built from 17 residues. In germline, CDR1 is LNHNV, CDR2 YYDKDF (reference sequence). Deletions cut 0 bases from V and 0 bases from J, with 9 bases between. The CDR3 bases are TGTGCCACCAGCAGAGATCCGGGGATCTCTGGGGCCAACGTCCTGACTTTC. This codes for CATSRDPGISGANVLTF.

This rearrangement joins TRBV18 to TRBJ1-5; tentatively, D is TRBD1 (6 bases). V was clipped by 2 bases and J by 5 bases, with 10 bases between them. This CDR3 region has 14 residues. Germline loops: CDR1 KGHSH, CDR2 LQKENI. CDR3 in amino acids: CASSPSGGDQPQHF. CDR3 nucleotides: TGTGCCAGCTCACCAAGCGGGGGCGATCAGCCCCAGCATTTT.

The gene calls are TRBV4-3 and TRBJ2-5; 9 nucleotides agree with TRBD1. Germline CDR1 and CDR2: LGHNA and YSLEER. V lost 1 base to trimming and J lost 2 bases; unmatched junction nucleotides: 2. This CDR3 has 15 residues. The CDR3 sequence: CASSQAGTGQETQYF. CDR3 sequence (DNA): TGCGCCAGCAGCCAAGCCGGGACAGGGCAAGAGACCCAGTACTTC.

The chain's CDR3 is CASSRQADTQYF. DNA for the CDR3: TGTGCCAGCAGCCGTCAGGCAGATACGCAGTATTTT. The chain is built from TRBV3-1 and TRBJ2-3; the D is unclear. Germline V gene sequence: CDR1 LGHDT, CDR2 YNNKEL (reference sequence). The ends were cut back, 4 bases at V and 4 bases at J, with 6 bases in the middle. The CDR3 totals 12 residues.

The rearrangement links TRBV2 to TRBJ2-1; tentative D call: TRBD2 (5 bases). The CDR3 has 13 residues. The V gene's germline CDR1 is SNHLY and CDR2 FYNNEI. Deletions cut 6 bases from V and 4 bases from J, with 10 bases between. In DNA, the CDR3 is TGTGCCAGCAGAGTGGAGGTTTACAATGAGCAGTTCTTC. This translates into CASRVEVYNEQFF.

The gene calls are TRBV1 and TRBJ1-2; TRBD1 is taken as the D call from the table, unchecked against the DNA. TRBV1 is deemed a pseudogene. This CDR3 region has 17 residues. The CDR3 region is CTSSQDRPGHLRYGYTF. As DNA, the CDR3 is TGCACCAGCAGCCAAGATCGTCCGGGACACTTACGCTATGGCTACACCTTC.

This rearrangement joins TRBV15 to TRBJ2-1, with TRBD1 matching 8 bases. CDR3 length: 13 residues. The junction had 5 bases not matched to a gene; V was cut back by 4 bases and J by 9 bases. Germline lookup yields CDR1 LNHNV and CDR2 YYDKDF (reference sequence). The CDR3, as DNA: TGTGCCACCAGCATCGACAGGGGTTTTGAGCAGTTCTTC. Translating it yields CATSIDRGFEQFF.

The rearrangement links TRBV11-1 to TRBJ2-7; weak D call: TRBD1 (6 bases). The CDR3 totals 20 residues. Germline CDR1 and CDR2: SGHAT and FQDESV (reference sequence). V was trimmed by 4 bases and J by 0 bases, leaving 28 bases between them. In nucleotides, the CDR3 is TGTGCCAGCAGCTCGAGACCTCCCTGGAGTACAGGGAATCCCTCCTACGAGCAGTACTTC. Encoded protein: CASSSRPPWSTGNPSYEQYF.

J is TRBJ1-3 and V is TRBV12-3 or TRBV12-4; TRBD1 aligns across 7 bases. The junction had 5 bases not matched to a gene; V was cut back by 6 bases and J by 3 bases. This CDR3 is built from 14 residues. CDR3 nucleotide sequence: TGTGCCAGCAGGACCCGGGACAGTGGAAACACCATATATTTT. It yields the protein CASRTRDSGNTIYF.

The V call is TRBV24-1, the J call TRBJ1-6; a weak D match, TRBD1 (5 bases). Germline V gives CDR1 KGHDR, CDR2 SFDVKD. V lost 3 bases and J 7 bases, leaving 9 bases between the germline ends. CDR3 length: 14 residues. This CDR3 reads CATSDATVNSPLHF. In nucleotides, the CDR3 is TGTGCCACCAGTGATGCGACAGTCAATTCACCCCTCCACTTT.

V and J are TRBV29-1 and TRBJ2-2; maybe TRBD2 (6 bases). Germline V gives CDR1 SQVTM, CDR2 ANQGSEA. The V end was cut by 2 bases, the J end by 1 base, with 11 bases between. There are 15 residues in the CDR3. CDR3: CSVERFGGNTGELFF. In DNA, the CDR3 is TGCAGCGTTGAAAGGTTCGGGGGGAACACCGGGGAGCTGTTTTTT.

V gene TRBV6-5 combines with J gene TRBJ2-7; D uncertain. This CDR3 is built from 13 residues. Germline CDR1 MNHEY, CDR2 SVGAGI. The germline V and J ends were trimmed by 2 bases and 6 bases, with 11 bases remaining between them. The CDR3 DNA follows: TGTGCCAGCAGTTACGGGCCAGACCCCGAGCAGTACTTC. It codes for CASSYGPDPEQYF.

The chain is built from TRBV3-1 and TRBJ2-1, with a weak D call TRBD1 (5 bases). This CDR3 has 15 amino acids. The V gene's germline CDR1 is LGHDT and CDR2 YNNKEL (reference sequence). With 1 base removed from V and 7 bases from J, the gap between germline ends came to 14 bases. For the CDR3, the DNA is TGTGCCAGCAGCCAAGTCAGGGTCACGCAGAATGAGCAGTTCTTC. It encodes CASSQVRVTQNEQFF.

V gene TRBV12-3 or TRBV12-4 combines with J gene TRBJ2-6, with 7 bases fitting TRBD1. V dropped 6 bases and J dropped 2; count of bases not matched to a gene: 4. The CDR3 consists of 15 residues. CDR3 sequence (DNA): TGTGCCAGCAGCCCGGGACAGCCTGGGGCCAACGTCCTGACTTTC. Translated, it gives CASSPGQPGANVLTF.

This sequence joins TRBV18 and TRBJ2-1; D may be TRBD1 or TRBD2 (5 bases each). The CDR3 has 14 residues. Per germline, CDR1 KGHSH and CDR2 LQKENI. The ends were cut back, 4 bases at V and 2 bases at J, with 9 bases in the middle. CDR3 amino acids: CASSRRGPYNEQFF. In DNA, the CDR3 is TGTGCCAGCTCACGACGGGGACCCTACAATGAGCAGTTCTTC.

V and J are TRBV2 and TRBJ1-1; D is uncertain. Germline values: CDR1 SNHLY, CDR2 FYNNEI. V gave up 6 bases and J gave up 1 base, with 6 bases separating them. The CDR3 consists of 12 residues. CDR3: CASRLQNTEAFF. CDR3 nucleotide sequence: TGTGCCAGCAGGCTCCAGAACACTGAAGCTTTCTTT.

The V gene is TRBV5-6, the J gene TRBJ1-5; possible D gene TRBD1, 6 bases. The germline gives CDR1 SGHDT, CDR2 YYEEEE. Trimming cost V 3 bases and J 7 bases, with 20 bases left between them. The CDR3 runs 16 residues. CDR3 coding DNA: TGTGCCAGCAGCTCAGGAAGGGGGTTAATGCGGCAGCCCCAGCATTTT. Residues: CASSSGRGLMRQPQHF.

The V gene is TRBV29-1, the J gene TRBJ1-5, with D hard to call. Germline V lookup: CDR1 SQVTM, CDR2 ANQGSEA. The CDR3 totals 14 residues. V was trimmed by 4 bases and J by 6 bases, leaving 16 bases between them. In DNA, the CDR3 is TGCAGCGTTGTTGTACGGGTCCTCCTTCAGCCCCAGCATTTT. Its translation: CSVVVRVLLQPQHF. The full variable domain, in which reference TRBV29-1 and TRBJ1-5 provide the parts outside the CDR3, is SAVISQKPSRDICQRGTSLTIQCQVDSQVTMMFWYRQQPGQSLTLIATANQGSEATYESGFVIDKFPISRPNLTFSTLTVSNMSPEDSSIYLCSVVVRVLLQPQHFGDGTRLSIL.

CDR3 nucleotide sequence: TGCAGCGCGACAGGGGCGGCGGGCTACACCTTC. Its translation: CSATGAAGYTF. The chain combines TRBV20-1 with TRBJ1-2; 8 bases match TRBD1. Germline lookup yields CDR1 DFQATT and CDR2 SNEGSKA (reference sequence). CDR3 length: 11 amino acids.

The V call is TRBV29-1, the J call TRBJ1-4; no definite D call. CDR1 and CDR2 from the germline V gene are SQVTM and ANQGSEA. Between the trimmed V and J ends, which lost 7 bases and 6 bases, there was a span of 12 bases. The CDR3 spans 12 residues. The CDR3 region is CSATGRDEKLFF. CDR3 coding DNA: TGCAGCGCCACCGGGAGGGATGAAAAACTGTTTTTT.

The rearrangement joins TRBV9 to TRBJ2-2; D ambiguous. Germline V lookup: CDR1 SGDLS, CDR2 YYNGEE. This CDR3 is built from 12 residues. Trimming removed 5 bases at V and 5 bases at J, with 7 bases between. The CDR3 region has the DNA TGTGCCAGCAGGGCGGAGACCGGGGAGCTGTTTTTT. It yields the protein CASRAETGELFF.

The J gene is TRBJ1-3, the V gene TRBV23-1, with D possibly being TRBD1 (5 bases). TRBV23-1 is an ORF; its function is uncertain. CDR3 length: 15 residues. V lost 5 bases and J 0 bases, leaving 11 bases between the germline ends. DNA for the CDR3: TGCGCCAGCAGTATGGGACGGCCCTCTGGAAACACCATATATTTT. It yields the protein CASSMGRPSGNTIYF.

V is TRBV6-5 and J is TRBJ1-4, with 10 bases identical to TRBD1. The germline V gene encodes CDR1 MNHEY and CDR2 SVGAGI. CDR3 length equals 14 residues. The junction had 5 bases not matched to a gene; V was cut back by 6 bases and J by 7 bases. CDR3 sequence reads: CASSRTGGTEKLFF. DNA for the CDR3: TGTGCCAGCAGCAGGACAGGGGGAACTGAAAAACTGTTTTTT.

The chain couples TRBV30 to TRBJ2-1, with 11 nucleotides matching TRBD2. The CDR3 has 15 amino acids. With 1 base clipped from V and 6 bases from J, the junction kept 5 bases outside the gene matches. The germline CDR1 and CDR2 sequences are GTSNPN and SVGIG (reference sequence). CDR3 residues: CAWSEKLAGANEQFF. The CDR3 coding sequence is TGTGCCTGGAGTGAAAAACTAGCGGGGGCCAATGAGCAGTTCTTC.

V is TRBV4-3 and J is TRBJ2-1; 10 bases are a match to TRBD2. The length of the CDR3 is 14 residues. V lost 0 bases and J lost 14; bases outside the gene matches: 7. CDR1 LGHNA and CDR2 YSLEER come from the germline V gene. The CDR3, as DNA: TGCGCCAGCAGCCAAGATGCCCTAGCGGGGGCCAAGTTCTTC. This encodes CASSQDALAGAKFF.

V usage is TRBV9 and J usage is TRBJ2-6; the D is unclear. Trimming left V 4 bases short and J 0 bases short, with 11 bases between. This CDR3 comprises 16 residues. Germline V CDR1 and CDR2: SGDLS, YYNGEE. CDR3 region: CASSPVGISGANVLTF. CDR3 nucleotides: TGTGCCAGCAGCCCCGTAGGGATCTCTGGGGCCAACGTCCTGACTTTC. Full variable domain (remainder filled in from reference TRBV9 and TRBJ2-6): DSGVTQTPKHLITATGQRVTLRCSPRSGDLSVYWYQQSLDQGLQFLIQYYNGEERAKGNILERFSAQQFPDLHSELNLSSLELGDSALYFCASSPVGISGANVLTFGAGSRLTVL.